These T cell receptor beta chains were read from a single sample in a study of CD8 T cells in Susac syndrome. One entry per CDR3 protein, called by TCRdb with MiXCR from the immunoSEQ multiplex PCR reads. The profile covers about 150,000 distinct CDR3 sequences, with 85% to 95% appearing a single time and approximately 0.17% taken by the ten largest. The material sequenced was CD4+ T cells from PBMCs. Source of these receptors: a human donor with Susac syndrome. Both conserved end residues are part of each CDR3. D genes are given only for firm matches. A clone size is listed for some rows: how often the clone was seen (once, few, many), or a class if it is expanded.

V gene	clone size	D gene	J gene	CDR3 DNA	CDR3 protein
TRBV15	-	-	TRBJ2-1	TGTGCCACCAGCGGCTTTAGCGGTCTCTACAATGAGCAGTTCTTC	CATSGFSGLYNEQFF
TRBV25-1	-	-	TRBJ2-7	TGTGCCAGCAGAGACTCCGGGACGGCCTACGAGCAGTACTTC	CASRDSGTAYEQYF
TRBV4-1	-	TRBD2	TRBJ2-3	TGCGCCAGCAGCCAAGTGGACGGGGGGGCCCCCCCAGATACGCAGTATTTT	CASSQVDGGAPPDTQYF
TRBV29-1	-	-	TRBJ2-3	TGCAGCGTTGAAGGGGGGCGCGCAGGGGATACGCAGTATTTT	CSVEGGRAGDTQYF
TRBV29-1	-	-	TRBJ1-5	TGCAGCGTTGGGGATGGCATCCTTGGGAATCAGCCCCAGCATTTT	CSVGDGILGNQPQHF
TRBV12-3/TRBV12-4	-	-	TRBJ2-2	TGTGCCAGCAGTTTAGTCCAGGGTGGGACCGGGGAGCTGTTTTTT	CASSLVQGGTGELFF
TRBV20-1	-	-	TRBJ2-2	TGCAGTGCTAGCCGAACCGGGAGGGAGCTGTTTTTT	CSASRTGRELFF
TRBV12-3/TRBV12-4	-	-	TRBJ2-7	TGTGCCAGCAGTTTAGGTGTCAGCCTCTACGAGCAGTACTTC	CASSLGVSLYEQYF
TRBV7-6	-	TRBD2	TRBJ2-3	TGTGCCAGCAGCCCTGGACTAGCGGGGGCTGATACGCAGTATTTT	CASSPGLAGADTQYF
TRBV7-9	-	-	TRBJ1-2	TGTGCCAGCATGCGGACCTCTGGCTATGGCTACACCTTC	CASMRTSGYGYTF
TRBV5-6	-	-	TRBJ1-1	TGTGCCAGCAGCTTCCTTCTCTCTGAAGCTTTCTTT	CASSFLLSEAFF
TRBV20-1	-	-	TRBJ2-1	TGCAGTGCCAATTACGGGGCAGCCAATGAGCAGTTCTTC	CSANYGAANEQFF
TRBV7-9	-	-	TRBJ2-1	TGTGCCAGCAGCTTAGCGGGACGGGGCTTCACCTACAATGAGCAGTTCTTC	CASSLAGRGFTYNEQFF
TRBV7-2	-	TRBD2	TRBJ2-3	TGTGCCAGCGCCCAGGCGGGGGGTAGCACAGATACGCAGTATTTT	CASAQAGGSTDTQYF
TRBV3-1	few	-	TRBJ1-1	TGTGCCAGCAGCCTCGCCGTGAACACTGAAGCTTTCTTT	CASSLAVNTEAFF
TRBV29-1	-	-	TRBJ2-2	TGCAGCGTTGCAGCAGGGCCCTCCGGGGAGCTGTTTTTT	CSVAAGPSGELFF
TRBV14	-	TRBD1	TRBJ1-2	TGTGCCAGCAGCCACGACAGGGAATATGGCTACACCTTC	CASSHDREYGYTF
TRBV3-1	-	-	TRBJ2-7	TGTGCCAGCAGCCAAGAAGGGGGACGGGCCTACGAGCAGTACTTC	CASSQEGGRAYEQYF
TRBV5-4	once	TRBD2	TRBJ2-2	TGTGCCAGCAGCTTACCAGCGGGAAACACCGGGGAGCTGTTTTTT	CASSLPAGNTGELFF
TRBV7-9	-	-	TRBJ1-4	TGTGCCAGCAGCCCAAGGGGCAGTGCAACTAATGAAAAACTGTTTTTT	CASSPRGSATNEKLFF
TRBV15	-	-	TRBJ2-2	TGTGCCACCAGCTTTGGGACAGCGGGAAACGCCGGGGAGCTGTTTTTT	CATSFGTAGNAGELFF
TRBV15	-	TRBD1	TRBJ1-6	TGTGCCACCAGCAGAGAGAGACAGGGAGGTAATTCACCCCTCCACTTT	CATSRERQGGNSPLHF
TRBV29-1	-	-	TRBJ2-7	TGCAGCGCCGGGACATCCTACTACGAGCAGTACTTC	CSAGTSYYEQYF
TRBV19	-	-	TRBJ1-2	TGTGCCACTACAGGGTACGGACATGGCTACACCTTC	CATTGYGHGYTF
TRBV24-1	-	-	TRBJ2-1	TGTGCCACCAGTGGAGCGACCGGCAATGAGCAGTTCTTC	CATSGATGNEQFF
TRBV6-2/TRBV6-3	once	-	TRBJ2-4	TGTGCCTCCAGGAGCCCCGGGGGCAAAAACATTCAGTACTTC	CASRSPGGKNIQYF
TRBV7-2	few	TRBD2	TRBJ2-5	TGTGCCAGCAGCTTGACTAGCAGGGAGACCCAGTACTTC	CASSLTSRETQYF
TRBV14	once	TRBD1	TRBJ1-1	TGTGCCAGCAGCCATTGGACAGGGCGGGACACTGAAGCTTTCTTT	CASSHWTGRDTEAFF
TRBV20-1	once	-	TRBJ1-5	TGCAGTGCCCGACGACTACTTGGACGAAGTTATCAGCCCCAGCATTTT	CSARRLLGRSYQPQHF
TRBV9	-	TRBD2	TRBJ2-1	TGTGCCAGCAGCGTAGTCGCGCCTAGCGGGGGGGTCCACAATGAGCAGTTCTTC	CASSVVAPSGGVHNEQFF
TRBV6-5	-	-	TRBJ1-2	TGTGCCAGCAGACGGGGGAATGGCTACACCTTC	CASRRGNGYTF
TRBV19	-	TRBD1	TRBJ2-2	TGTGCCAGTATAGCGAGGACAGGGGGCACCGGGGAGCTGTTTTTT	CASIARTGGTGELFF
TRBV29-1	-	-	TRBJ2-2	TGCAGCGTTGAATCCGGTATCACCGGGGAGCTGTTTTTT	CSVESGITGELFF
TRBV3-1	-	-	TRBJ1-1	TGTGCCAGCAGCCGGTCGGCTGAAGCTTTCTTT	CASSRSAEAFF
TRBV9	-	TRBD1	TRBJ1-2	TGTGCCAGCAGCGTAGAAGAAGGGGGCTGGAACGCCGACGGCTACACCTTC	CASSVEEGGWNADGYTF
TRBV29-1	-	-	TRBJ2-7	TGCAGCGTTGTGGCAGGGACGTACGAGCAGTACTTC	CSVVAGTYEQYF
TRBV7-9	-	-	TRBJ1-5	TGTGCCAGCAGCTTATCAGGGTTTGACCAGCCCCAGCATTTT	CASSLSGFDQPQHF
TRBV20-1	-	TRBD2	TRBJ2-5	TGCAGTGCTAGAGATCGTAGCGGGGGGGCAGAGACCCAGTACTTC	CSARDRSGGAETQYF
TRBV15	-	-	TRBJ1-3	TGTGCCACCGCGCTAAACACCATATATTTT	CATALNTIYF
TRBV11-2	-	-	TRBJ2-1	TGTGCCAGCAGCTTAGTTCGAGGGGGAGCATCCCCTGAGCAGTTCTTC	CASSLVRGGASPEQFF
TRBV12-5	-	-	TRBJ2-5	TGTGCTAGTGGTTTGGCCCAAGGTGGAGAGACCCAGTACTTC	CASGLAQGGETQYF
TRBV2	-	-	TRBJ1-1	TGTGCCAAGTCGGGGGGGGCGAACACTGAAGCTTTCTTT	CAKSGGANTEAFF
TRBV6-6	-	TRBD1	TRBJ1-2	TGTGCCAGCAGTTACTCAGACAGGGGGCCCGTTGGCTACACCTTC	CASSYSDRGPVGYTF
TRBV6-5	-	-	TRBJ2-5	TGTGCCAGCAGACCCAGGCCCGAAAGGGGAGAGACCCAGTACTTC	CASRPRPERGETQYF
TRBV29-1	once	-	TRBJ2-2	TGCAGCATTAGAACGAAGACGAACACCGGGGAGCTGTTTTTT	CSIRTKTNTGELFF
TRBV12-3/TRBV12-4	-	-	TRBJ2-2	TGTGCCAGCAGTTTGGAGGGACGCGGGGAGCTGTTTTTT	CASSLEGRGELFF
TRBV7-2	-	-	TRBJ1-3	TGTGCCAGCATACCCGGGAGATCTGGAAACACCATATATTTT	CASIPGRSGNTIYF
TRBV12-5	-	-	TRBJ2-7	TGTGCTAGTGGTTTGGGACTAGGAACCTACGAGCAGTACTTC	CASGLGLGTYEQYF
TRBV29-1	once	-	TRBJ2-3	TGCAGCGCCGGTGGGACAGATACGCAGTATTTT	CSAGGTDTQYF
TRBV9	-	TRBD1	TRBJ1-5	TGTGCCAGCAGCGTAGGAGGACAGGCTAATCAGCCCCAGCATTTT	CASSVGGQANQPQHF
TRBV14	-	TRBD2	TRBJ2-1	TGTGCCAGCAGCACGGGACTAGTCAATGAGCAGTTCTTC	CASSTGLVNEQFF
TRBV6-2/TRBV6-3	-	TRBD1	TRBJ1-2	TGTGCCAGCAGCACCGGGACAGGTTTTGTCTATGGCTACACCTTC	CASSTGTGFVYGYTF
TRBV2	-	-	TRBJ1-2	TGTGCCAGCAGTGAAAGTGGCTGGGGGGACTTCGGTGGCTACACCTTC	CASSESGWGDFGGYTF
TRBV4-3	-	-	TRBJ1-4	TGCGCCAGCAGCCAAGAGCGGGGGTCGGCTGAAAAACTGTTTTTT	CASSQERGSAEKLFF
TRBV20-1	-	-	TRBJ2-7	TGCAGTGCTAGAGGTGGAGGGGGCCAAAGGTGGTTAAACGAGCAGTACTTC	CSARGGGGQRWLNEQYF
TRBV11-2	-	TRBD1	TRBJ1-1	TGTGCCAGCAGCTTAGGGACAGGCATGAACACTGAAGCTTTCTTT	CASSLGTGMNTEAFF
TRBV3-1	-	TRBD1	TRBJ1-5	TGTGCTAGCGGACAGGGGGCCAATCAGCCCCAGCATTTT	CASGQGANQPQHF